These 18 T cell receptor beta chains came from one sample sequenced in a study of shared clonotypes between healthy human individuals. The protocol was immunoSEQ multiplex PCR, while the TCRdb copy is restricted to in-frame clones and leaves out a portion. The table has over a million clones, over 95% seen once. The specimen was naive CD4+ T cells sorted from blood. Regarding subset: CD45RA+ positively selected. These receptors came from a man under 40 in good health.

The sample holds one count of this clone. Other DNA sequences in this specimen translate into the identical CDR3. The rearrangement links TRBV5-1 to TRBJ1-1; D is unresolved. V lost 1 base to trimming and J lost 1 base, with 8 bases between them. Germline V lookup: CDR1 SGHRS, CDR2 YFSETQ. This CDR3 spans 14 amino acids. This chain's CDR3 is CASSLRPENTEAFF. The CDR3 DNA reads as TGCGCCAGCAGCTTGCGGCCGGAGAACACTGAAGCTTTCTTT.

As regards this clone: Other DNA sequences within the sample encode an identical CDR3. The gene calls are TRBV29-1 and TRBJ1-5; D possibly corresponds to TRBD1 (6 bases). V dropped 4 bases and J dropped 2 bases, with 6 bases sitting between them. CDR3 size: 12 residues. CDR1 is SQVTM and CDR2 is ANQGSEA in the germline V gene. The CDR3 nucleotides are TGCAGCGTTGGACAGGGCAATCAGCCCCAGCATTTT. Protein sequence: CSVGQGNQPQHF. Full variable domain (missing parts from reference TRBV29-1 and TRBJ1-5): SAVISQKPSRDICQRGTSLTIQCQVDSQVTMMFWYRQQPGQSLTLIATANQGSEATYESGFVIDKFPISRPNLTFSTLTVSNMSPEDSSIYLCSVGQGNQPQHFGDGTRLSIL.

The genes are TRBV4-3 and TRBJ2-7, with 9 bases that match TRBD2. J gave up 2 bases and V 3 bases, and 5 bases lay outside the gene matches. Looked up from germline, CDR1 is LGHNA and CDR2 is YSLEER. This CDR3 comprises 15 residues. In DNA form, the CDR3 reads TGCGCCAGCAGCCACCGACTAGCGGAAACCTACGAGCAGTACTTC. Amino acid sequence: CASSHRLAETYEQYF.

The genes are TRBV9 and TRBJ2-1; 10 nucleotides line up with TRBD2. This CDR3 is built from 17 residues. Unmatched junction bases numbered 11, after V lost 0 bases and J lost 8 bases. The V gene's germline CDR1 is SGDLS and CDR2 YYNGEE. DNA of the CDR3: TGTGCCAGCAGCGTAGGCCGACTAGCGGGCAGGGGAGATGAGCAGTTCTTC. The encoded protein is CASSVGRLAGRGDEQFF.

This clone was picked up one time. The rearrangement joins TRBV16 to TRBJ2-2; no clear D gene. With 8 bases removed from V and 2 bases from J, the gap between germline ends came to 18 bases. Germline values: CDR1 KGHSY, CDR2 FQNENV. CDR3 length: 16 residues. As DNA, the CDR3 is TGTGCCAGCGACCAGAGCCAATCAGTAAACACCGGGGAGCTGTTTTTT. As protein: CASDQSQSVNTGELFF.

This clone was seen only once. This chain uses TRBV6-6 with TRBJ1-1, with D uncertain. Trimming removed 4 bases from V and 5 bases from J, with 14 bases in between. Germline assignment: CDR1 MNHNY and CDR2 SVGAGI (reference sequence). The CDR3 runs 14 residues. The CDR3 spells CASSLQPRGTEAFF. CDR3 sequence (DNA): TGTGCCAGCAGTTTACAGCCTCGTGGAACTGAAGCTTTCTTT.

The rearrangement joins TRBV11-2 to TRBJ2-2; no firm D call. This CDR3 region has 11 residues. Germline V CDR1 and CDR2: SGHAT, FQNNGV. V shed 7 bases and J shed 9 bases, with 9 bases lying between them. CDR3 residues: CASTKSRELFF. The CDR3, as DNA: TGTGCCAGCACCAAAAGCCGGGAGCTGTTTTTT.

For the CDR3, the DNA is TGCAGCGTTCTACAGGGGGCTAACACCGGGGAGCTGTTTTTT. Translated: CSVLQGANTGELFF. The chain employs TRBV29-1 and TRBJ2-2; 9 bases agree with TRBD1. V shed 5 bases, J shed 2 bases, and the junction held 3 bases outside the gene matches. The CDR3 length is 14 residues. Per the germline V gene, CDR1 is SQVTM and CDR2 is ANQGSEA.

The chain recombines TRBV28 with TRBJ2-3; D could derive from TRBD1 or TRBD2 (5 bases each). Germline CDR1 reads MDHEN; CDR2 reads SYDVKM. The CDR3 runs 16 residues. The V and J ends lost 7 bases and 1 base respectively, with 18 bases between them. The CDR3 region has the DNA TGTGCCAGCAAAACCGGGACGGAGGCCCGCACAGATACGCAGTATTTT. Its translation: CASKTGTEARTDTQYF.

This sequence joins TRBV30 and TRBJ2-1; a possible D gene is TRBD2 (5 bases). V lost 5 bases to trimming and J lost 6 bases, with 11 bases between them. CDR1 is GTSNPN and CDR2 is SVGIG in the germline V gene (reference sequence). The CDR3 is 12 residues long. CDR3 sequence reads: CAWAGLSNEQFF. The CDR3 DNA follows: TGTGCCTGGGCTGGACTGTCCAATGAGCAGTTCTTC.

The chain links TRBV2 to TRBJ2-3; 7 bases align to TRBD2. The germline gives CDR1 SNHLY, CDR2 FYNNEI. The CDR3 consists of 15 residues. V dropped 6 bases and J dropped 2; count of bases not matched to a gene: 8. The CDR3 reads CASREGAGFTDTQYF. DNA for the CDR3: TGTGCCAGCAGGGAGGGAGCGGGATTCACAGATACGCAGTATTTT.

The CDR3, as DNA: TGTGCCAGCTCACCAGGTCCAGCGGGAGGGGGTGAGCAGTTCTTC. Protein product: CASSPGPAGGGEQFF. The rearrangement joins TRBV18 to TRBJ2-1; 10 bases are shared with TRBD2. Germline trimming cut 2 bases from V and 9 bases from J; bases unmatched to any gene: 7. The CDR3 length is 15 residues. Germline-derived CDR1 and CDR2 are KGHSH and LQKENI.

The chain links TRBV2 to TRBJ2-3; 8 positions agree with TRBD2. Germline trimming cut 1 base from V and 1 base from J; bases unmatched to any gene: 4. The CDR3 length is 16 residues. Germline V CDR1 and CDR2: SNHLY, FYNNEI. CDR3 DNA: TGTGCCAGCAGTGAAGTCAGGCGGGAGGGCACAGATACGCAGTATTTT. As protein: CASSEVRREGTDTQYF.

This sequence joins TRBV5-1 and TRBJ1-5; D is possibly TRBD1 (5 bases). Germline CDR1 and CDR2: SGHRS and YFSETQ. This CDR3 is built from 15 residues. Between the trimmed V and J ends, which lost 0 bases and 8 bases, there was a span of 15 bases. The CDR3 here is CASSLESGMGKPQHF. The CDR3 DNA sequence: TGCGCCAGCAGCTTGGAGTCAGGGATGGGTAAGCCCCAGCATTTT.

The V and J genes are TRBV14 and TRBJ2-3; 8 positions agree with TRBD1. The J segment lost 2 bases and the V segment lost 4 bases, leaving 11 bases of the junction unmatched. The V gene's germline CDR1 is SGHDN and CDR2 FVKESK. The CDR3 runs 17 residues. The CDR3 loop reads CASSLYSGQGPTDTQYF. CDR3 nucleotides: TGTGCCAGCAGCCTGTACTCCGGACAGGGCCCCACAGATACGCAGTATTTT.

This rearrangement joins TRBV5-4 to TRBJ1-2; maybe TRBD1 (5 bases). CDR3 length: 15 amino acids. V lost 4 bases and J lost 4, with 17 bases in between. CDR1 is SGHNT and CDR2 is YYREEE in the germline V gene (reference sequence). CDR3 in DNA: TGTGCCAGCAGCCAAGATCACGGGGCTTTCTATGGCTACACCTTC. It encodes CASSQDHGAFYGYTF.

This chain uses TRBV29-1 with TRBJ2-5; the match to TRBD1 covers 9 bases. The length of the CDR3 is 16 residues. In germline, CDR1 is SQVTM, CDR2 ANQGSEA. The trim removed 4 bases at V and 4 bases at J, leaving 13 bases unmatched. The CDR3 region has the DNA TGCAGCGTTGTGGGTGGGACAGGGCTAGGATTAGAGACCCAGTACTTC. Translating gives CSVVGGTGLGLETQYF.

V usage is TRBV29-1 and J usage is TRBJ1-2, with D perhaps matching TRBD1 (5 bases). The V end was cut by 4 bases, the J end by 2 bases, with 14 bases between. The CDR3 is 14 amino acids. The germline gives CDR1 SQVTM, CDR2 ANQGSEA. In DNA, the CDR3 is TGCAGCGTTGGGGTTCTGACAGCGAACTATGGCTACACCTTC. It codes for CSVGVLTANYGYTF.